The 17 T cell receptor beta chains below were found in one sample sequenced in a study of blood T cell repertoires in COVID-19. Sequenced by immunoSEQ multiplex PCR; TCRdb stores in-frame clones only, minus some. The sample carries 200,000 to 250,000 clones, just under 85% recorded once. Specimen: peripheral blood. Source of these receptors: a woman between 55 and 75 years old with active or convalescent COVID-19.

The chain has TRBV4-1 and TRBJ1-1; TRBD1 might be the D (6 bases). This CDR3 region has 16 residues. V was trimmed by 4 bases and J by 1 base, leaving 16 bases between them. Germline CDR1 reads MGHRA; CDR2 reads YSYEKL. The CDR3 bases are TGCGCCAGCAGCCTTCTGGACAGAGGGGGGAACACTGAAGCTTTCTTT. It specifies CASSLLDRGGNTEAFF.

The gene calls are TRBV7-9 and TRBJ1-6; D may be TRBD1 (5 bases). Trimming shortened V by 4 bases and J by 10 bases, and 17 bases separated the two germline ends. Germline V gene sequence: CDR1 SEHNR, CDR2 FQNEAQ (reference sequence). The CDR3 consists of 15 residues. CDR3 sequence (DNA): TGTGCCAGCAGCTCCCGGGGGGGGAGACAGTCACCCCTCCACTTT. Protein: CASSSRGGRQSPLHF. Using reference TRBV7-9 and TRBJ1-6 for the parts outside the CDR3, the full variable domain is DTGVSQNPRHKITKRGQNVTFRCDPISEHNRLYWYRQTLGQGPEFLTYFQNEAQLEKSRLLSDRFSAERPKGSFSTLEIQRTEQGDSAMYLCASSSRGGRQSPLHFGNGTRLTVT.

The rearrangement joins TRBV7-9 to TRBJ2-7; 9 nucleotides agree with TRBD1. Trimming cost V 5 bases and J 2 bases; bases outside gene matches: 4. Germline V gene data show CDR1 as SEHNR and CDR2 as FQNEAQ (reference sequence). The CDR3 consists of 14 residues. CDR3 residues: CASSHGQGPYEQYF. The CDR3, as DNA: TGTGCCAGCAGCCACGGACAGGGGCCCTACGAGCAGTACTTC.

The chain has TRBV5-1 and TRBJ2-5; D is possibly TRBD2 (6 bases). The CDR3 contains 14 residues. The V gene lost 0 bases and the J gene lost 5 bases, with 11 bases spanning the gap. Germline loops: CDR1 SGHRS, CDR2 YFSETQ. The CDR3 is CASSLDGSSETQYF. The CDR3 nucleotides are TGCGCCAGCAGCTTGGACGGGAGTTCCGAGACCCAGTACTTC.

This chain links TRBV11-3 with TRBJ2-3; tentative D call: TRBD2 (7 bases). Germline lookup yields CDR1 SGHNT and CDR2 YENEEA. The V end lost 6 bases, the J end lost 2 bases, and 18 bases lay between the germline ends. The CDR3 is 16 residues long. CDR3 sequence: CASSPRAGGPTDTQYF. The CDR3 region has the DNA TGTGCCAGCAGTCCAAGAGCCGGGGGGCCCACAGATACGCAGTATTTT.

This chain uses TRBV4-1 with TRBJ2-2; 8 bases agree with TRBD1. CDR3 length: 15 residues. Trimming cost V 2 bases and J 7 bases; bases outside gene matches: 6. Looked up from germline, CDR1 is MGHRA and CDR2 is YSYEKL. The CDR3: CASSQHRGEIGELFF. DNA of the CDR3: TGCGCCAGCAGCCAACACAGGGGGGAGATCGGGGAGCTGTTTTTT.

This chain links TRBV5-6 with TRBJ2-1; D perhaps matches TRBD2 (5 bases). Trimming shortened V by 2 bases and J by 5 bases, and 14 bases separated the two germline ends. The CDR3 is 15 residues long. CDR1 is SGHDT, CDR2 YYEEEE, per germline. Written as DNA, the CDR3 is TGTGCCAGCAGCTTCCGCCCCACCGGGAACAATGAGCAGTTCTTC. Translating gives CASSFRPTGNNEQFF.

This rearrangement joins TRBV28 to TRBJ2-1; TRBD2 aligns across 16 bases. Germline trimming cut 4 bases from V and 5 bases from J; bases unmatched to any gene: 5. The CDR3 totals 17 residues. Germline V CDR1 and CDR2: MDHEN, SYDVKM. The CDR3, as DNA: TGTGCCAGCAGTTGGGGACTAGCGGGGGGGCCGGACAATGAGCAGTTCTTC. The encoded protein is CASSWGLAGGPDNEQFF.

The CDR3 region is CASSLGLAERTDTQYF. CDR3 nucleotide sequence: TGCGCCAGCAGCTTGGGACTAGCGGAGCGCACAGATACGCAGTATTTT. V gene TRBV5-1 combines with J gene TRBJ2-3; 9 bases agree with TRBD2. V was clipped by 0 bases and J by 1 base; unmatched bases: 3. CDR1 and CDR2 from the germline V gene are SGHRS and YFSETQ. The CDR3 loop spans 16 amino acids.

The chain carries TRBV24-1 and TRBJ2-5; TRBD1 is a possible D gene (6 bases). CDR1 KGHDR and CDR2 SFDVKD come from the germline V gene. CDR3 length equals 16 residues. Trimming left V 2 bases short and J 3 bases short, with 15 bases between. CDR3 sequence: CATSDSGTPEEETQYF. Here the CDR3 DNA reads TGTGCCACCAGTGATTCTGGGACACCCGAGGAAGAGACCCAGTACTTC.

This chain links TRBV29-1 with TRBJ2-3, with 8 bases fitting TRBD2. There are 14 residues in the CDR3. After removal of 4 bases from V and 2 bases from J, the junction contained 5 bases not matched to a gene. CDR1 is SQVTM, CDR2 ANQGSEA, per germline. CDR3 amino acids: CSVAGGAYTDTQYF. In DNA, the CDR3 is TGCAGCGTTGCCGGGGGGGCCTACACAGATACGCAGTATTTT.

This clone appeared a few times. The rearrangement joins TRBV7-8 to TRBJ2-7; D is possibly TRBD1 (6 bases). V was shortened by 5 bases and J by 3 bases, with 14 bases between the two germline ends. In germline, CDR1 is SGHVS, CDR2 FQNEAQ. The length of the CDR3 is 14 residues. CDR3 DNA sequence: TGTGCCAGCAGCCCGAGTACAGGGTTCTACGAGCAGTACGTC. Its translation is CASSPSTGFYEQYV.

The chain couples TRBV20-1 to TRBJ1-3, with 8 bases matching TRBD1. Trimming cost V 3 bases and J 4 bases; bases outside gene matches: 11. The length of the CDR3 is 16 residues. CDR1 and CDR2 (germline): DFQATT, SNEGSKA (reference sequence). DNA of the CDR3: TGCAGTGCTAGTAGGCAGGGGGCAGCGGAAGGAAACACCATATATTTT. It codes for CSASRQGAAEGNTIYF.

V gene TRBV7-6 combines with J gene TRBJ2-3; D may be TRBD2 (6 bases). Per germline, CDR1 SGHVS and CDR2 FNYEAQ. The V and J ends lost 7 bases and 2 bases respectively, with 22 bases between them. The length of the CDR3 is 17 residues. Written as DNA, the CDR3 is TGTGCCAGCACCCAGCGCCGGGCGGGGACCTACACAGATACGCAGTATTTT. Translating it yields CASTQRRAGTYTDTQYF.

J is TRBJ1-5 and V is TRBV19; 8 bases match TRBD1. The CDR3 length is 14 residues. V lost 5 bases and J lost 7; bases outside the gene matches: 7. In germline, CDR1 is LNHDA, CDR2 SQIVND (reference sequence). The CDR3 loop is CASSLRPGGQPQHF. In DNA form, the CDR3 reads TGTGCCAGTAGTTTGAGGCCAGGGGGCCAGCCCCAGCATTTT.

The chain combines TRBV2 with TRBJ2-4; 11 bases fit TRBD2. Trimming cost V 3 bases and J 1 base; bases outside gene matches: 11. The CDR3 is made up of 19 amino acids. CDR1 and CDR2 (germline): SNHLY, FYNNEI. CDR3 coding DNA: TGTGCCAGCAGTGATGGGGGGCGCACTAGCGGGGGTGCCAAAAACATTCAGTACTTC. This codes for CASSDGGRTSGGAKNIQYF.

CDR3 DNA: TGTGCCAGCAGCTTAGCTACTAGCGGAGGGGCAGATACGCAGTATTTT. Its translation: CASSLATSGGADTQYF. The J gene is TRBJ2-3, the V gene TRBV7-9; TRBD2 agrees at 8 bases. The CDR3 has 16 amino acids. Germline V gives CDR1 SEHNR, CDR2 FQNEAQ (reference sequence). After removal of 0 bases from V and 4 bases from J, the junction contained 6 bases not matched to a gene.